This TCR beta chain was sequenced during a study of CD8+ T cells in alopecia areata. Study-level results: Lesional scalp, notably in alopecia totalis/universalis, had clonality above that of normal scalp.

Sequencing used cDNA as its template, made by extracting RNA and reverse transcribing it. Only in-frame clones appear in the TCRdb table, and some are missing; sequencing was by immunoSEQ multiplex PCR. The profile shows about 74,000 clones, 29% of them singletons. V lost 5 bases, J lost 6 bases, and 8 bases lay in between. Germline V lookup: CDR1 SQVTM, CDR2 ANQGSEA. The CDR3 consists of 11 residues. This sample's treatment: oral pan-JAK inhibitor, 5-10 mg twice daily. This clone was seen ten or more times. Its specificity is not known. This TCR was recovered from a human donor with alopecia areata. Source: CD8+ T cells sorted from blood, taken at week 4, from a patient treated with tofacitinib. The chain links TRBV29-1 to TRBJ2-1; no clear D gene. The CDR3 here is CSVTEFNEQFF. CDR3 in DNA: TGCAGCGTTACAGAGTTCAATGAGCAGTTCTTC.